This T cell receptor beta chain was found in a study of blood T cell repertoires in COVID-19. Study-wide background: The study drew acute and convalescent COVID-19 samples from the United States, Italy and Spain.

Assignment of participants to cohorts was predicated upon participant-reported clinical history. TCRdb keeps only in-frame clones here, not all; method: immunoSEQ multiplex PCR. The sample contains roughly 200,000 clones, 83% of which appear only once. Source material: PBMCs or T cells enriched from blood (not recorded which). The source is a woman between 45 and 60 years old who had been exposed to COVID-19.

The CDR3 bases are TGCGCCAGCAGCCAAGGGACTTCCTCCAACTCCTACAATGAGCAGTTCTTC. This encodes CASSQGTSSNSYNEQFF. The chain joins TRBV4-3 to TRBJ2-1, with D possibly being TRBD2 (5 bases). The CDR3 contains 17 residues. The V and J ends lost 1 base and 0 bases respectively, with 13 bases between them. The germline CDR1 and CDR2 sequences are LGHNA and YSLEER.